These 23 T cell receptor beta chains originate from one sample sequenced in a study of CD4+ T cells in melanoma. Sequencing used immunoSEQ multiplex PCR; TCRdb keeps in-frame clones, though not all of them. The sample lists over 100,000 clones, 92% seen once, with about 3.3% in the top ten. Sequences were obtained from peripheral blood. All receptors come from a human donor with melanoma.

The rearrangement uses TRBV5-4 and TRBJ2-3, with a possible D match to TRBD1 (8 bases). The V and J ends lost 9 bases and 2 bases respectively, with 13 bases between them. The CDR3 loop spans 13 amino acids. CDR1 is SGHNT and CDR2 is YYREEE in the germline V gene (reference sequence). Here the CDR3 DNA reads TGTGCCACGACAGGGGACTACACAGATACGCAGTATTTT. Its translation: CATTGDYTDTQYF.

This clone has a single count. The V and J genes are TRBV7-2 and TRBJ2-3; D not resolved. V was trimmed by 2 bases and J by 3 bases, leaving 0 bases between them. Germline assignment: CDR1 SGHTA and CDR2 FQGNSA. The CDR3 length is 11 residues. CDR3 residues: CASSLTDTQYF. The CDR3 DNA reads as TGTGCCAGCAGCTTAACAGATACGCAGTATTTT.

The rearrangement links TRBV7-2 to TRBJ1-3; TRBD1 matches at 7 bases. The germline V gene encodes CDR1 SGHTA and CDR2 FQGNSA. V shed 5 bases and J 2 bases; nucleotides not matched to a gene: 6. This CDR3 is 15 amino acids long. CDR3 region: CASSLNRGAGNTIYF. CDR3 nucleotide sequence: TGTGCCAGCAGCCTGAACAGGGGTGCTGGAAACACCATATATTTT.

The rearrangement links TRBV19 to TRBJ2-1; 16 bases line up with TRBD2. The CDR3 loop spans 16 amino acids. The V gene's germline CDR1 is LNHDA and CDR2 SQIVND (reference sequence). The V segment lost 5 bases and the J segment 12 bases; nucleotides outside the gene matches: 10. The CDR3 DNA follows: TGTGCCAGTAGTCCCCCGGGACTAGCGGGAGGGGGCGGGCAGTTCTTC. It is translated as CASSPPGLAGGGGQFF.

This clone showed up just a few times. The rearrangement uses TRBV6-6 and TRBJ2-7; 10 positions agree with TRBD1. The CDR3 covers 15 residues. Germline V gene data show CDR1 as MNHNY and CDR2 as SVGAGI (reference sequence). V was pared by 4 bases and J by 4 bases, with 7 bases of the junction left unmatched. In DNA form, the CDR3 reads TGTGCCAGCAGTTTCCCGGGACAGGGGATTTACGAGCAGTACTTC. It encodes CASSFPGQGIYEQYF.

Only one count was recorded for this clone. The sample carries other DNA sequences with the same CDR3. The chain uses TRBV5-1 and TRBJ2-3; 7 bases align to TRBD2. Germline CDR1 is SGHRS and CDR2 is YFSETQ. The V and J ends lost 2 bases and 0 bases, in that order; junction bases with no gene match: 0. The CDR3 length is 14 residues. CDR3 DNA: TGCGCCAGCAGCTTTAGCGGGAGCACAGATACGCAGTATTTT. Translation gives CASSFSGSTDTQYF.

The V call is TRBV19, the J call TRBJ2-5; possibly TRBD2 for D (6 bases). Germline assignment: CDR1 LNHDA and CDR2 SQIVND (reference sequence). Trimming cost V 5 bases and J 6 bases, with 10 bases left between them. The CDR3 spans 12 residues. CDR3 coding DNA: TGTGCCAGTAGTCAGGCGGGACAGACCCAGTACTTC. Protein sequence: CASSQAGQTQYF.

This CDR3 is CASSQDTSDDTQYF. The CDR3 DNA follows: TGTGCCAGCAGCCAAGATACTAGCGACGATACGCAGTATTTT. This chain links TRBV4-2 with TRBJ2-3; TRBD2 matches 7 bases. This CDR3 is built from 14 residues. Per germline, CDR1 LGHNA and CDR2 YNFKEQ. V shed 0 bases, J shed 6 bases, and the junction held 3 bases outside the gene matches.

CDR3 loop: CASSLGQGTYNEQFF. For the CDR3, the DNA is TGCGCCAGCAGCTTGGGACAGGGAACGTACAATGAGCAGTTCTTC. The chain recombines TRBV5-1 with TRBJ2-1, with 7 bases fitting TRBD1. V lost 0 bases to trimming and J lost 4 bases; unmatched junction nucleotides: 4. The CDR3 is 15 amino acids. The germline CDR1 and CDR2 sequences are SGHRS and YFSETQ.

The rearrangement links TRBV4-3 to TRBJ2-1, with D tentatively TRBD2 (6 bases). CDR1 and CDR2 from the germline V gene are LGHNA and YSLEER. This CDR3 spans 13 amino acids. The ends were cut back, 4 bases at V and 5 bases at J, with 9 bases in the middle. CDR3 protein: CASSPTSHNEQFF. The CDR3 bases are TGCGCCAGCAGCCCTACTAGCCACAATGAGCAGTTCTTC.

The CDR3 spells CASSLSRGQWYEQYF. CDR3 DNA: TGTGCCAGCAGTTTAAGCCGGGGGCAATGGTACGAGCAGTACTTC. The chain combines TRBV27 with TRBJ2-7; D is tentatively TRBD1 or TRBD2 (6 bases each). The CDR3 is made up of 15 amino acids. Trimming took 2 bases from V and 4 from J, leaving 15 bases between them. The germline gives CDR1 MNHEY, CDR2 SMNVEV (reference sequence).

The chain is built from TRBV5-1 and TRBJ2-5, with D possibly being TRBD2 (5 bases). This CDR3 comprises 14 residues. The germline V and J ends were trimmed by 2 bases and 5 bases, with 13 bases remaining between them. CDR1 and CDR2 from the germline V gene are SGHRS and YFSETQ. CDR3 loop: CASSFGGPGETQYF. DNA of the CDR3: TGCGCCAGCAGCTTTGGCGGGCCGGGGGAGACCCAGTACTTC. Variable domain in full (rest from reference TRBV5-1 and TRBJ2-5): KAGVTQTPRYLIKTRGQQVTLSCSPISGHRSVSWYQQTPGQGLQFLFEYFSETQRNKGNFPGRFSGRQFSNSRSEMNVSTLELGDSALYLCASSFGGPGETQYFGPGTRLLVL.

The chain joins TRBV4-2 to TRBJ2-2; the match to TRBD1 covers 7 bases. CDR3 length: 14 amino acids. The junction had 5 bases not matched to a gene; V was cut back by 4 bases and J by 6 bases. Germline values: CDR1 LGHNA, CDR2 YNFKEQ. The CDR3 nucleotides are TGTGCCAGCAGCCCCACAGGGGCGGCCGGGGAGCTGTTTTTT. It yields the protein CASSPTGAAGELFF.

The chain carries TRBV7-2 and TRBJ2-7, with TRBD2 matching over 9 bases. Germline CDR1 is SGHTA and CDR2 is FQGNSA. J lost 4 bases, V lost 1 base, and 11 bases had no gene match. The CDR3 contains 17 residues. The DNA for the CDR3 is TGTGCCAGCAGCTTAGGGAGGGGCGGGAGGGCCGGGTACGAGCAGTACTTC. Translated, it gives CASSLGRGGRAGYEQYF.

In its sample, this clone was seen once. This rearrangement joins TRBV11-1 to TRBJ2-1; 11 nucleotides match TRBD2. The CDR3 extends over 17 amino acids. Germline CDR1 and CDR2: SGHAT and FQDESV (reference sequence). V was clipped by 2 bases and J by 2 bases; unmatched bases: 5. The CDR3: CASSLTLAGGPYNEQFF. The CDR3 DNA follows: TGTGCCAGCAGCTTAACGCTAGCGGGGGGCCCCTACAATGAGCAGTTCTTC.

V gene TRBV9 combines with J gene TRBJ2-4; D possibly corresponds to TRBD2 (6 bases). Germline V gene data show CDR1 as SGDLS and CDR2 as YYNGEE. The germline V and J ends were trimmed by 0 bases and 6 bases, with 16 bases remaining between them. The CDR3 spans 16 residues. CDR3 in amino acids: CASSVDLRDPRNIQYF. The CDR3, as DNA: TGTGCCAGCAGCGTAGACCTGCGGGACCCGAGAAACATTCAGTACTTC.

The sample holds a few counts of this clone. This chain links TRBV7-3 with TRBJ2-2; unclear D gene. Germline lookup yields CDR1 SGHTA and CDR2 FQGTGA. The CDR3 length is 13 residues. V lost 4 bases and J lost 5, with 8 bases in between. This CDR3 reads CASSSLLTGELFF. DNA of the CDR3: TGTGCCAGCAGCTCCTTACTGACCGGGGAGCTGTTTTTT.

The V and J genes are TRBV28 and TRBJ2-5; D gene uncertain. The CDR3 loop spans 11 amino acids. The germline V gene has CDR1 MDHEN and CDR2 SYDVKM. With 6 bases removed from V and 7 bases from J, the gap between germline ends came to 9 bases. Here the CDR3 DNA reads TGTGCCAGCAGCTACGAGGTGACCCAGTACTTC. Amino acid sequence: CASSYEVTQYF.

The chain's CDR3 is CASSFAGPSYNEQFF. CDR3 sequence (DNA): TGTGCCAGCAGCTTCGCCGGACCATCCTACAATGAGCAGTTCTTC. The genes are TRBV7-2 and TRBJ2-1, with no clear D. Germline CDR1 and CDR2: SGHTA and FQGNSA. This CDR3 has 15 residues. V lost 3 bases and J lost 1, with 10 bases in between.

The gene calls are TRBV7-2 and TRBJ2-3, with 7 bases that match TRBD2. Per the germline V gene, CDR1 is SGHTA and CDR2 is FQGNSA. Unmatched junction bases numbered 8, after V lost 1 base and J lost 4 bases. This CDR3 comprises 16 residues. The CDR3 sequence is CASSLGGGPRADTQYF. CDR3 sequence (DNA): TGTGCCAGCAGCTTAGGGGGAGGGCCGAGGGCAGATACGCAGTATTTT.

The CDR3 is CASSDPTSGGPRPGELFF. CDR3 DNA sequence: TGTGCCAGCAGTGACCCGACTAGCGGGGGACCCCGGCCCGGGGAGCTGTTTTTT. The chain joins TRBV6-1 to TRBJ2-2; TRBD2 matches 12 bases. The CDR3 runs 18 residues. The ends lost 3 bases at V and 6 bases at J; junction bases unmatched: 11. CDR1 MNHNS and CDR2 SASEGT come from the germline V gene.

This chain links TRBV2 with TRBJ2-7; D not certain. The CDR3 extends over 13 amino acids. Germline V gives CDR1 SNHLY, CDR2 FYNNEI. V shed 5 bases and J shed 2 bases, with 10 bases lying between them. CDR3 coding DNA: TGTGCCAGCAGTATTCCGGTAACCTACGAGCAGTACTTC. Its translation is CASSIPVTYEQYF. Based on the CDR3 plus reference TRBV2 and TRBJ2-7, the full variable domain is EPEVTQTPSHQVTQMGQEVILRCVPISNHLYFYWYRQILGQKVEFLVSFYNNEISEKSEIFDDQFSVERPDGSNFTLKIRSTKLEDSAMYFCASSIPVTYEQYFGPGTRLTVT.

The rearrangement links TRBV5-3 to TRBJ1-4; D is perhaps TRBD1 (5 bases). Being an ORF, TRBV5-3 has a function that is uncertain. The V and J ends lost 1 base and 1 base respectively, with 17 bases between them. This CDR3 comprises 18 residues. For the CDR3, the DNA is TGTGCCAGAAGCTTGAATCTCGGGACCGTAATAACTAATGAAAAACTGTTTTTT. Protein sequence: CARSLNLGTVITNEKLFF.